The clone carrying this T cell receptor beta chain was counted between two and nine times. Its target is unknown. The sample comes from a study of cytomegalovirus exposure and HLA in healthy donors. Study-level results: In a later analysis, TCR beta V- and J-gene trimming was associated with a missense DCLRE1C variant.

PCR amplification relied on 60 Vbeta primers (plus 13 Jbeta primers). This table comes from immunoSEQ multiplex PCR, and its TCRdb copy is limited to in-frame clones, with some not included. The repertoire holds some 120,000 clones, with 50% to 70% as singletons. The CDR3 runs 14 residues. Trimming took 7 bases from V and 5 from J, leaving 17 bases between them. Germline CDR1 SNHLY, CDR2 FYNNEI. This chain connects TRBV2 to TRBJ2-5; tentatively, D is TRBD2 (5 bases). The sequencing sample was made of PBMCs. The clonotype was recovered from a woman between 40 and 55 years old in good health and CMV-seropositive. CDR3 nucleotides: TGTGCCAGCACCCCTCGAGGGCGCCGGGAGACCCAGTACTTC. Its translation: CASTPRGRRETQYF. Supplemented by reference TRBV2 and TRBJ2-5, the full variable domain reads EPEVTQTPSHQVTQMGQEVILRCVPISNHLYFYWYRQILGQKVEFLVSFYNNEISEKSEIFDDQFSVERPDGSNFTLKIRSTKLEDSAMYFCASTPRGRRETQYFGPGTRLLVL.